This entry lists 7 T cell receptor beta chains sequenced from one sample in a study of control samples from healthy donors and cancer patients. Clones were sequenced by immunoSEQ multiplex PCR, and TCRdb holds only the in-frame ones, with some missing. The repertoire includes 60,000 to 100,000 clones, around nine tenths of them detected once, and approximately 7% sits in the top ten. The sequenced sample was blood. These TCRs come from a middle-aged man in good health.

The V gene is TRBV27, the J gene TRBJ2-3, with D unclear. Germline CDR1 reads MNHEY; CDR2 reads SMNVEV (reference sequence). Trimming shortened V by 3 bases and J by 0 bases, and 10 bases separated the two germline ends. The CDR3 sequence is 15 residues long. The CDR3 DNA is TGTGCCAGCAGTTTTTCTGGCAAGAGCACAGATACGCAGTATTTT. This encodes CASSFSGKSTDTQYF.

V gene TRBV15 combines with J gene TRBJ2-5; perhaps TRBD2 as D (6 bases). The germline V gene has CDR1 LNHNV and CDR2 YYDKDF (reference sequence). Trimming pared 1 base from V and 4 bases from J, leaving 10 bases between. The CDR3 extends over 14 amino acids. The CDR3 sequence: CATSRGGGVETQYF. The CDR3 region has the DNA TGTGCCACCAGCAGAGGCGGCGGGGTAGAGACCCAGTACTTC.

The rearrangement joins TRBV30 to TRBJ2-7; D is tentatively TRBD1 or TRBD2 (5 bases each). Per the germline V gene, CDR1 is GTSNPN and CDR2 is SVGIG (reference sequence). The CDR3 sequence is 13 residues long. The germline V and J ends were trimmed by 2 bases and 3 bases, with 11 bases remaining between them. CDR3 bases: TGTGCCTGGAGTTGGGACCCCGGCTACGAGCAGTACTTC. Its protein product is CAWSWDPGYEQYF.

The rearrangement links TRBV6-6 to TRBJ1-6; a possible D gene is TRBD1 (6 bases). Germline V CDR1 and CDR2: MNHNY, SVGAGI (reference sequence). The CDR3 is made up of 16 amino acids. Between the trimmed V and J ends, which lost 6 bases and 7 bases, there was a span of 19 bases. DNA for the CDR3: TGTGCCAGCAGCCTACAGGGCCTAGCCCAGAATTCACCCCTCCACTTT. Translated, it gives CASSLQGLAQNSPLHF.

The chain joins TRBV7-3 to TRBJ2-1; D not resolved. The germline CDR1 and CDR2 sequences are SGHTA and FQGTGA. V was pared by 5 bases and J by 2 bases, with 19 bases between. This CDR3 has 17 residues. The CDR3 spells CASSTKTLTGTYNEQFF. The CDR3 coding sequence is TGTGCCAGCAGCACCAAGACCTTAACTGGGACCTACAATGAGCAGTTCTTC.

The CDR3 DNA sequence: TGTGCCAGCAGCCCCACACTAGTGGGGCCCACAGATACGCAGTATTTT. It codes for CASSPTLVGPTDTQYF. The chain is built from TRBV3-1 (or the pseudogene TRBV3-2) and TRBJ2-3; perhaps D is TRBD1 or TRBD2 (5 bases each). CDR1 is LGHDT and CDR2 is YNNKEL in the germline V gene (reference sequence). CDR3 length equals 16 residues. V lost 4 bases, J lost 2 bases, and 16 bases lay in between.

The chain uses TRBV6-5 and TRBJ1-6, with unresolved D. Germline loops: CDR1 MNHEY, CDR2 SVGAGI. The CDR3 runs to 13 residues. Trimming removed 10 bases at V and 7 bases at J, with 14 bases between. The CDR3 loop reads CAIKAGGNSPLHF. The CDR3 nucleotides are TGTGCCATAAAAGCCGGAGGCAATTCACCCCTCCACTTT.